What follows describes a single T cell receptor beta chain. The antigen is not known. Assay: immunoSEQ multiplex PCR; the TCRdb copy retains only in-frame clones and omits some. The sample lists tens of thousands of clones, 79% occurring once. In chemo-refractory metastatic non-small-cell lung cancer, patients got ipilimumab CTLA-4 blockade together with focal radiation. Trimming cost V 4 bases and J 1 base; bases outside gene matches: 9. The CDR3 totals 18 residues. In germline, CDR1 is GTSNPN, CDR2 SVGIG (reference sequence). These data originate in a study of radiotherapy plus CTLA-4 blockade in lung cancer. Study observations and caveats: TCR clones from tumors expanded in blood after radiotherapy plus ipilimumab. Dynamics of early blood T cell clones, together with interferon-beta, were reportedly the best predictors of response.

This material consisted of peripheral blood, taken from a patient treated with radiotherapy plus ipilimumab. V and J are TRBV30 and TRBJ2-3; 15 nucleotides line up with TRBD2. The clonotype comes from a human donor with non-small cell lung cancer who had a complete response to radiotherapy plus ipilimumab. The CDR3 is CAWNPGLAGGGGTDTQYF. For the CDR3, the DNA is TGTGCCTGGAACCCGGGACTAGCGGGAGGTGGGGGCACAGATACGCAGTATTTT.